The 31 T cell receptor beta chains reported below all come from one sample, sequenced in a study of spatial heterogeneity in lung cancer. The time point denotes: sample taken at primary tumor resection. The input material, whole RNA from tumor, nontumor lung or frozen PBMC, was sequenced unsorted. TCRdb re-called the 5' RACE reads with MiXCR, one entry per CDR3 protein. The table includes 70,000 to 90,000 distinct CDR3 sequences, less than 15% detected once. The starting material was PBMCs, obtained at surgery. The source is a male donor with early-stage non-small cell lung cancer.

This clonotype came up a few times. J is TRBJ2-3 and V is TRBV5-1; D gene unclear. The V end was cut by 0 bases, the J end by 6 bases, with 17 bases between. Germline CDR1 is SGHRS and CDR2 is YFSETQ. The CDR3 is 16 residues long. CDR3 DNA: TGCGCCAGCAGCTTGGGTGCGCTTGGGTCTTCCGATACGCAGTATTTT. Amino acids: CASSLGALGSSDTQYF.

The chain has TRBV12-3 or TRBV12-4 and TRBJ2-1; TRBD1 aligns across 9 bases. The trim removed 5 bases at V and 6 bases at J, leaving 8 bases unmatched. This CDR3 region has 15 residues. The CDR3 DNA sequence: TGTGCCAGCAGTGCCGGGACAGGGAATTTCAATGAGCAGTTCTTC. Residues: CASSAGTGNFNEQFF.

This clonotype was counted many times. CDR3 loop: CASSRRTGGEETQYF. The CDR3 DNA reads TGTGCCAGCAGCCGCCGGACAGGGGGCGAAGAGACCCAGTACTTC. The genes are TRBV13 and TRBJ2-5; TRBD1 aligns across 11 bases. The germline gives CDR1 PRHDT, CDR2 FYEKMQ (reference sequence). The CDR3 is 15 residues long. The V gene end was trimmed by 5 bases and the J gene end by 3 bases; junction bases not matched to a gene: 5. Full variable domain (rest looked up from reference TRBV13 and TRBJ2-5): AAGVIQSPRHLIKEKRETATLKCYPIPRHDTVYWYQQGPGQDPQFLISFYEKMQSDKGSIPDRFSAQQFSDYHSELNMSSLELGDSALYFCASSRRTGGEETQYFGPGTRLLVL.

This clonotype was observed many times. This rearrangement joins TRBV5-6 to TRBJ2-7, with a weak D call TRBD2 (5 bases). This CDR3 contains 14 residues. The germline CDR1 and CDR2 sequences are SGHDT and YYEEEE. V was shortened by 5 bases and J by 2 bases, with 14 bases between the two germline ends. The CDR3 sequence: CASSWRDGTYEQYF. For the CDR3, the DNA is TGTGCCAGCAGTTGGCGAGACGGGACCTACGAGCAGTACTTC.

This clonotype was observed at least ten times. The V call is TRBV24-1, the J call TRBJ2-2; no reliable D call. Germline lookup yields CDR1 KGHDR and CDR2 SFDVKD. The CDR3 spans 15 residues. Trimming took off 5 bases at V and 0 bases at J, with 9 bases between the two ends. The CDR3 DNA sequence: TGTGCCACCAGTGGTGGCCTAGCGAACACCGGGGAGCTGTTTTTT. Translation gives CATSGGLANTGELFF.

V gene TRBV6-5 combines with J gene TRBJ1-4, with 8 bases identical to TRBD1. Germline V gives CDR1 MNHEY, CDR2 SVGAGI. There are 13 residues in the CDR3. J lost 6 bases, V lost 7 bases, and 4 bases had no gene match. The CDR3 coding sequence is TGTGCCAGCAAGACAGGGGCCGATGAAAAACTGTTTTTT. This encodes CASKTGADEKLFF.

This clonotype was detected only a few times. The chain links TRBV18 to TRBJ2-5, with D perhaps TRBD1 or TRBD2 (5 bases each). The length of the CDR3 is 14 residues. Per the germline V gene, CDR1 is KGHSH and CDR2 is LQKENI. V was cut by 0 bases and J by 9 bases, with 14 bases left in between. The CDR3 is CASSPPGDPSSQYF. The CDR3 DNA is TGTGCCAGCTCACCACCGGGGGATCCCTCCTCCCAGTACTTC. Looking up the rest from reference TRBV18 and TRBJ2-5 gives the full variable domain: NAGVMQNPRHLVRRRGQEARLRCSPMKGHSHVYWYRQLPEEGLKFMVYLQKENIIDESGMPKERFSAEFPKEGPSILRIQQVVRGDSAAYFCASSPPGDPSSQYFGPGTRLLVL.

This clonotype was observed a handful of times. The J gene is TRBJ2-4, the V gene TRBV27, with D maybe TRBD2 (6 bases). Germline lookup yields CDR1 MNHEY and CDR2 SMNVEV (reference sequence). There are 15 residues in the CDR3. Trimming stripped 5 bases from V and 1 base from J, with 12 bases between. The CDR3 DNA reads TGTGCCAGCAGTCCCTTGGCGGGGGCCAAAAACATTCAGTACTTC. This sequence encodes CASSPLAGAKNIQYF.

This clonotype was picked up one time. A junction end diverges from the germline sequence, so it may reflect a read error. The chain carries TRBV13 and TRBJ1-1; the match to TRBD1 covers 8 bases. The germline V gene has CDR1 PRHDT and CDR2 FYEKMQ (reference sequence). The CDR3 contains 13 residues. CDR3 nucleotides: TGTGTCAGCAGCTTCAGGGGGCCGACTGAAGCTTTCTTT. Translated, it gives CVSSFRGPTEAFF.

The chain is built from TRBV12-3 or TRBV12-4 and TRBJ2-3, with TRBD2 matching 7 bases. Germline trimming cut 4 bases from V and 4 bases from J; bases unmatched to any gene: 11. This CDR3 has 16 amino acids. The CDR3 here is CASSSTPGGGADTQYF. For the CDR3, the DNA is TGTGCCAGCAGTTCCACCCCGGGAGGAGGGGCAGATACGCAGTATTTT.

This clonotype has only a few counts. J is TRBJ2-7 and V is TRBV6-6, with D possibly being TRBD2 (5 bases). The ends were cut back, 8 bases at V and 1 base at J, with 9 bases in the middle. Germline V CDR1 and CDR2: MNHNY, SVGAGI (reference sequence). The CDR3 runs to 12 residues. Written as DNA, the CDR3 is TGTGCCAGCCGCGGGCAATCCTACGAGCAGTACTTC. Its protein product is CASRGQSYEQYF.

This clonotype was detected a few times. The CDR3 here is CASSLVRQSNEKLFF. CDR3 in DNA: TGTGCCAGCAGCTTAGTACGGCAGAGTAATGAAAAACTGTTTTTT. This chain links TRBV7-8 with TRBJ1-4; the D is unclear. CDR1 and CDR2 (germline): SGHVS, FQNEAQ. The CDR3 covers 15 residues. V gave up 1 base and J gave up 4 bases, with 10 bases separating them.

Comment on this clonotype: A clone one base away is much larger, so this may be a read error. Here the CDR3 omits its conserved ending phenylalanine or tryptophan, so a read error is the likely source. CDR3 residues: CATGTSGSYEQYL. In nucleotides, the CDR3 is TGTGCCACCGGGACTAGCGGCTCCTACGAGCAGTACTTA. The chain is built from TRBV27 and TRBJ2-7; the match to TRBD2 covers 11 bases. The CDR3 contains 13 residues. The V and J ends lost 10 bases and 0 bases, in that order; junction bases with no gene match: 2. CDR1 and CDR2 (germline): MNHEY, SMNVEV (reference sequence).

This chain's CDR3 is CSVLRPTGSNEKLFF. The CDR3 DNA sequence: TGCAGCGTTCTCCGACCGACAGGATCTAATGAAAAACTGTTTTTT. The chain carries TRBV29-1 and TRBJ1-4; D may be TRBD1 (6 bases). The CDR3 extends over 15 amino acids. From germline, CDR1 is SQVTM and CDR2 ANQGSEA. V lost 5 bases to trimming and J lost 3 bases, with 16 bases between them.

The V gene is TRBV5-1, the J gene TRBJ1-1; D is uncertain. V lost 6 bases and J lost 3, with 12 bases in between. The germline V gene has CDR1 SGHRS and CDR2 YFSETQ. The CDR3 has 13 residues. The CDR3 sequence is CASTVGSDTEAFF. CDR3 coding DNA: TGCGCCAGCACGGTAGGGAGCGACACTGAAGCTTTCTTT. Using reference TRBV5-1 and TRBJ1-1 for the parts outside the CDR3, the full variable domain is KAGVTQTPRYLIKTRGQQVTLSCSPISGHRSVSWYQQTPGQGLQFLFEYFSETQRNKGNFPGRFSGRQFSNSRSEMNVSTLELGDSALYLCASTVGSDTEAFFGQGTRLTVV.

This clonotype occurred many times. The chain recombines TRBV29-1 with TRBJ2-2; no clear D gene. V was trimmed by 3 bases and J by 6 bases, leaving 8 bases between them. From germline, CDR1 is SQVTM and CDR2 ANQGSEA. There are 12 residues in the CDR3. The CDR3 loop reads CSVESFSGELFF. CDR3 in DNA: TGCAGCGTTGAGTCCTTTTCCGGGGAGCTGTTTTTT.

This clonotype was picked up many times. V usage is TRBV4-2 and J usage is TRBJ2-2; D gene ambiguous. V dropped 0 bases and J dropped 6 bases, with 8 bases sitting between them. This CDR3 contains 14 residues. Germline CDR1 reads LGHNA; CDR2 reads YNFKEQ. In DNA form, the CDR3 reads TGTGCCAGCAGCCAAGATTTGGTGGCCGGGGAGCTGTTTTTT. This translates into CASSQDLVAGELFF.

This clonotype was seen many times. The rearrangement joins TRBV19 to TRBJ2-4; possibly TRBD1 for D (5 bases). The CDR3 extends over 14 amino acids. Trimming took off 6 bases at V and 6 bases at J, with 15 bases between the two ends. CDR1 and CDR2 (germline): LNHDA, SQIVND (reference sequence). CDR3 nucleotide sequence: TGTGCCAGTAGCCCGACAGCCCTCTTAAACATTCAGTACTTC. Its translation is CASSPTALLNIQYF.

At least ten counts were recorded for this clonotype. The chain uses TRBV20-1 and TRBJ2-2; TRBD2 matches at 13 bases. The V segment lost 6 bases and the J segment 6 bases; nucleotides outside the gene matches: 4. Germline values: CDR1 DFQATT, CDR2 SNEGSKA (reference sequence). This CDR3 region has 14 residues. CDR3 protein: CSARLAGGSGELFF. The CDR3 DNA sequence: TGCAGTGCCAGACTAGCGGGAGGATCCGGGGAGCTGTTTTTT.

In its sample, this clonotype was seen a few times. This sequence joins TRBV27 and TRBJ2-1; TRBD1 agrees at 9 bases. The V segment lost 6 bases and the J segment 5 bases; nucleotides outside the gene matches: 5. Germline CDR1 MNHEY, CDR2 SMNVEV (reference sequence). CDR3 length: 14 amino acids. The CDR3 is CASSKWTGDNEQFF. Written as DNA, the CDR3 is TGTGCCAGCAGCAAGTGGACAGGGGACAATGAGCAGTTCTTC.

The V gene is TRBV18, the J gene TRBJ1-4; the match to TRBD1 covers 8 bases. The CDR3 loop spans 16 amino acids. In germline, CDR1 is KGHSH, CDR2 LQKENI. V was clipped by 6 bases and J by 5 bases; unmatched bases: 11. CDR3 sequence (DNA): TGTGCCAGCTCTCATAACGGACAGGGTCGGAATGAAAAACTGTTTTTT. Translation gives CASSHNGQGRNEKLFF.

This clonotype was detected a few times. This sequence joins TRBV2 and TRBJ2-5, with D unresolved. The CDR3 has 14 amino acids. V was cut by 2 bases and J by 0 bases, with 7 bases left in between. Germline assignment: CDR1 SNHLY and CDR2 FYNNEI. The CDR3 reads CASSEREYQETQYF. CDR3 bases: TGTGCCAGCAGTGAAAGAGAATACCAAGAGACCCAGTACTTC.

The chain recombines TRBV7-9 with TRBJ1-1; a weak D match, TRBD1 (6 bases). V lost 1 base and J 12 bases, leaving 18 bases between the germline ends. The CDR3 runs to 14 residues. Per germline, CDR1 SEHNR and CDR2 FQNEAQ (reference sequence). The chain's CDR3 is CASSLDGGETKPFF. For the CDR3, the DNA is TGTGCCAGCAGCTTAGACGGGGGCGAGACGAAGCCTTTCTTT.

There are many counts of this clonotype. This chain uses TRBV2 with TRBJ2-5; 9 positions match TRBD2. The V segment lost 3 bases and the J segment 4 bases; nucleotides outside the gene matches: 9. The CDR3 extends over 16 amino acids. The V gene's germline CDR1 is SNHLY and CDR2 FYNNEI. The CDR3 reads CASSEDSGRFGETQYF. CDR3 DNA: TGTGCCAGCAGTGAGGATAGCGGGAGATTCGGAGAGACCCAGTACTTC.

This clonotype was counted between two and nine times. The J gene is TRBJ2-6, the V gene TRBV2; D gene uncertain. This CDR3 region has 15 residues. CDR1 and CDR2 (germline): SNHLY, FYNNEI. Trimming took off 5 bases at V and 4 bases at J, with 12 bases between the two ends. DNA of the CDR3: TGTGCCAGCAGTCGGATCATTCCCGGGGCCAACGTCCTGACTTTC. It codes for CASSRIIPGANVLTF.

The chain has TRBV7-2 and TRBJ1-2, with no clear D. This CDR3 has 14 residues. The V end lost 2 bases, the J end lost 6 bases, and 13 bases lay between the germline ends. CDR1 SGHTA and CDR2 FQGNSA come from the germline V gene. The CDR3: CASSLPPLLDGYTF. CDR3 in DNA: TGTGCCAGCAGCTTACCCCCTCTCCTGGATGGCTACACCTTC.

This chain uses TRBV6-2 or TRBV6-3 with TRBJ2-5; no firm D call. CDR1 is MNHEY and CDR2 is SVGEGT in the germline V gene. V dropped 0 bases and J dropped 0 bases, with 2 bases sitting between them. This CDR3 is built from 13 residues. The CDR3 bases are TGTGCCAGCAGTTACTCGTACCAAGAGACCCAGTACTTC. Translating it yields CASSYSYQETQYF.

The chain recombines TRBV6-6 with TRBJ1-1; the match to TRBD1 covers 9 bases. V trimming: 5 bases; J trimming: 8 bases; junction bases outside the gene matches: 9. The CDR3 contains 14 residues. Germline V gene sequence: CDR1 MNHNY, CDR2 SVGAGI (reference sequence). CDR3 in DNA: TGTGCCAGCAGTCCCGGACAGGGGCGGGCCGAAGCTTTCTTT. Translated: CASSPGQGRAEAFF.

This clonotype was seen only a few times. The CDR3 here is CSAPGTSNYEQYF. DNA for the CDR3: TGCAGTGCGCCCGGGACTTCCAACTACGAGCAGTACTTC. The chain combines TRBV20-1 with TRBJ2-7, with D perhaps TRBD2 (6 bases). There are 13 residues in the CDR3. Germline loops: CDR1 DFQATT, CDR2 SNEGSKA (reference sequence). V lost 6 bases to trimming and J lost 3 bases, with 15 bases between them.

This clonotype was counted at least ten times. The rearrangement links TRBV12-3 or TRBV12-4 to TRBJ1-1; the D is unclear. Trimming shortened V by 6 bases and J by 7 bases, and 9 bases separated the two germline ends. CDR3 length equals 11 residues. DNA of the CDR3: TGTGCCAGCAGGCGGAGGGATGAAGCTTTCTTT. As protein: CASRRRDEAFF.

The table lists this clonotype with a few counts. This chain links TRBV19 with TRBJ2-1; 8 bases map to TRBD2. This CDR3 has 15 amino acids. CDR1 is LNHDA and CDR2 is SQIVND in the germline V gene (reference sequence). The J segment lost 5 bases and the V segment lost 5 bases, leaving 8 bases of the junction unmatched. CDR3: CASSGSLAGNNEQFF. As DNA, the CDR3 is TGTGCCAGTAGTGGCTCGCTAGCGGGTAACAATGAGCAGTTCTTC.